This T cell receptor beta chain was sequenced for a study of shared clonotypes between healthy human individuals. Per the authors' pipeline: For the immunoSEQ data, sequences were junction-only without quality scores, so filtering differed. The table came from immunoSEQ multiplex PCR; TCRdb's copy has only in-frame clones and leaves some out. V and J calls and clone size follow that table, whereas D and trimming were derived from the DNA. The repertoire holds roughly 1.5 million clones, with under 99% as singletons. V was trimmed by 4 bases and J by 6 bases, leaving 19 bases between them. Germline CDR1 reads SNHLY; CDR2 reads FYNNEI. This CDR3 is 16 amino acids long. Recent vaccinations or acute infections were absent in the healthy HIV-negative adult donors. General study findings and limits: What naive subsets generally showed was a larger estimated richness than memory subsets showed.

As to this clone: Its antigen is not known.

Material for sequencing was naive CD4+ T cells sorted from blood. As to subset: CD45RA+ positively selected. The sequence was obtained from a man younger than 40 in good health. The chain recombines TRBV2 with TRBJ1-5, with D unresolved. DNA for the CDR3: TGTGCCAGCAGTGTTAACGGGATCACGTCTATTCAGCCCCAGCATTTT. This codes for CASSVNGITSIQPQHF.